These 28 T cell receptor beta chains originate from one sample sequenced in a study of cytomegalovirus exposure and HLA in healthy donors. PCR involved 60 Vbeta and 13 Jbeta primers. Sequenced by immunoSEQ multiplex PCR; TCRdb stores in-frame clones only, minus some. The sample lists approximately 150,000 clones, about two thirds occurring once. Sequencing was performed on PBMCs. These receptors were obtained from a woman in her 30s in good health and CMV-seronegative.

The rearrangement links TRBV5-6 to TRBJ1-2; 10 nucleotides line up with TRBD1. V shed 2 bases and J 8 bases; nucleotides not matched to a gene: 6. Germline CDR1 SGHDT, CDR2 YYEEEE. This CDR3 spans 14 amino acids. CDR3: CASSFRDRGEGYTF. The CDR3 coding sequence is TGTGCCAGCAGCTTCCGGGACAGGGGAGAAGGCTACACCTTC.

V gene TRBV6-6 combines with J gene TRBJ2-7, with D possibly TRBD1 on 5 matching bases. The CDR3 is 14 amino acids. CDR1 and CDR2 from the germline V gene are MNHNY and SVGAGI (reference sequence). With 0 bases removed from V and 2 bases from J, the gap between germline ends came to 8 bases. CDR3 residues: CASSYSQGPYEQYF. CDR3 DNA sequence: TGTGCCAGCAGTTACTCGCAGGGTCCCTACGAGCAGTACTTC.

This rearrangement joins TRBV7-3 to TRBJ2-6, with a tentative D call TRBD1 (5 bases). CDR3 length: 18 residues. Trimming stripped 2 bases from V and 0 bases from J, with 14 bases between. Per the germline V gene, CDR1 is SGHTA and CDR2 is FQGTGA. This CDR3 reads CASSLHWGASSGANVLTF. CDR3 in DNA: TGTGCCAGCAGCTTACATTGGGGCGCGAGCTCTGGGGCCAACGTCCTGACTTTC. The whole variable domain, remainder taken from reference TRBV7-3 and TRBJ2-6, is GAGVSQTPSNKVTEKGKYVELRCDPISGHTALYWYRQSLGQGPEFLIYFQGTGAADDSGLPNDRFFAVRPEGSVSTLKIQRTERGDSAVYLCASSLHWGASSGANVLTFGAGSRLTVL.

The chain has TRBV18 and TRBJ1-1; TRBD1 agrees at 7 bases. CDR3 length equals 14 residues. Per germline, CDR1 KGHSH and CDR2 LQKENI. The V gene end was trimmed by 2 bases and the J gene end by 4 bases; junction bases not matched to a gene: 4. CDR3 sequence reads: CASSPSPGGTEAFF. Written as DNA, the CDR3 is TGTGCCAGCTCACCATCTCCAGGGGGCACTGAAGCTTTCTTT.

The genes are TRBV4-1 and TRBJ2-1; perhaps TRBD2 as D (6 bases). This CDR3 has 16 amino acids. CDR1 is MGHRA, CDR2 YSYEKL, per germline. The ends were cut back, 0 bases at V and 4 bases at J, with 13 bases in the middle. The CDR3 loop is CASSQDPGLVYNEQFF. CDR3 nucleotides: TGCGCCAGCAGCCAAGATCCGGGACTTGTATACAATGAGCAGTTCTTC.

The sample holds a few counts of this clone. Other DNA variants within this sample encode the same CDR3. V usage is TRBV27 and J usage is TRBJ2-2; no clear D gene. V was shortened by 6 bases and J by 5 bases, with 4 bases between the two germline ends. Germline CDR1 reads MNHEY; CDR2 reads SMNVEV (reference sequence). The CDR3 is 11 amino acids. CDR3 coding DNA: TGTGCCAGCAGGAGAACCGGGGAGCTGTTTTTT. Amino acids: CASRRTGELFF.

The chain employs TRBV11-2 and TRBJ2-1; D is unclear. Germline assignment: CDR1 SGHAT and CDR2 FQNNGV. The V gene lost 5 bases and the J gene lost 9 bases, with 14 bases spanning the gap. The CDR3 length is 13 residues. The CDR3 is CASSPLSRAEQFF. The CDR3 DNA follows: TGTGCCAGCAGCCCACTTAGCAGAGCTGAGCAGTTCTTC. The variable domain in full, completed from reference TRBV11-2 and TRBJ2-1, reads EAGVAQSPRYKIIEKRQSVAFWCNPISGHATLYWYQQILGQGPKLLIQFQNNGVVDDSQLPKDRFSAERLKGVDSTLKIQPAKLEDSAVYLCASSPLSRAEQFFGPGTRLTVL.

This clone was counted only a few times. The chain uses TRBV28 and TRBJ1-5; 10 bases map to TRBD1. CDR1 is MDHEN and CDR2 is SYDVKM in the germline V gene. The CDR3 contains 15 residues. V trimming: 2 bases; J trimming: 5 bases; junction bases outside the gene matches: 3. DNA for the CDR3: TGTGCCAGCAGTTTAAGACAGGGGGCGGATCAGCCCCAGCATTTT. This codes for CASSLRQGADQPQHF.

This chain joins TRBV19 and TRBJ1-5, with D perhaps matching TRBD1 (6 bases). Trimming removed 4 bases from V and 6 bases from J, with 10 bases in between. This CDR3 contains 13 residues. CDR1 and CDR2 (germline): LNHDA, SQIVND (reference sequence). CDR3 sequence (DNA): TGTGCCAGTAGTACCCAGGACAGTCAGCCCCAGCATTTT. Protein sequence: CASSTQDSQPQHF.

There are a few counts of this clone. V and J are TRBV9 and TRBJ2-3; TRBD2 aligns across 8 bases. Germline loops: CDR1 SGDLS, CDR2 YYNGEE. The junction had 8 bases not matched to a gene; V was cut back by 3 bases and J by 2 bases. The CDR3 covers 16 residues. This CDR3 reads CASSDPAGENTDTQYF. CDR3 in DNA: TGTGCCAGCAGCGATCCAGCGGGAGAGAACACAGATACGCAGTATTTT.

In its sample, this clone was seen a few times. The chain recombines TRBV2 with TRBJ1-5, with D hard to call. CDR3 size: 14 residues. The germline V gene has CDR1 SNHLY and CDR2 FYNNEI. Trimming took 1 base from V and 0 from J, leaving 4 bases between them. CDR3 sequence: CASSEGLSNQPQHF. The CDR3 nucleotides read TGTGCCAGCAGTGAAGGGCTTAGCAATCAGCCCCAGCATTTT.

V is TRBV6-5 and J is TRBJ2-3; D might be TRBD1 (7 bases). V lost 2 bases to trimming and J lost 5 bases, with 17 bases between them. Germline lookup yields CDR1 MNHEY and CDR2 SVGAGI. There are 16 residues in the CDR3. The CDR3 protein is CASSYSRGGGRDTQYF. CDR3 in DNA: TGTGCCAGCAGTTACAGCCGTGGAGGGGGCAGAGATACGCAGTATTTT.

V and J are TRBV5-4 and TRBJ1-4; D ambiguous. V dropped 4 bases and J dropped 7 bases, with 14 bases sitting between them. This CDR3 is built from 14 residues. Germline CDR1 SGHNT, CDR2 YYREEE (reference sequence). The CDR3 loop is CASSVAGVGEKLFF. The CDR3 nucleotides read TGTGCCAGCAGCGTCGCGGGAGTGGGTGAAAAACTGTTTTTT.

The genes are TRBV7-9 and TRBJ1-4; perhaps TRBD1 as D (5 bases). The CDR3 loop spans 16 amino acids. V was shortened by 1 base and J by 8 bases, with 17 bases between the two germline ends. Germline V gene sequence: CDR1 SEHNR, CDR2 FQNEAQ (reference sequence). The chain's CDR3 is CASSLVLSGRGEKLFF. In DNA form, the CDR3 reads TGTGCCAGCAGCTTAGTATTATCGGGTAGGGGCGAAAAACTGTTTTTT.

The genes are TRBV2 and TRBJ2-3; D call uncertain. The CDR3 is 15 amino acids. From germline, CDR1 is SNHLY and CDR2 FYNNEI. V lost 1 base and J 3 bases, leaving 11 bases between the germline ends. The CDR3 sequence: CASSEVVLATDTQYF. The CDR3 DNA reads as TGTGCCAGCAGTGAAGTGGTATTAGCAACAGATACGCAGTATTTT.

The chain joins TRBV25-1 to TRBJ1-2, with D unresolved. Germline loops: CDR1 MGHDK, CDR2 SYGVNS. The CDR3 has 16 amino acids. Trimming took off 1 base at V and 4 bases at J, with 16 bases between the two ends. Here the CDR3 reads CASSEFEGGGPYGYTF. CDR3 nucleotide sequence: TGTGCCAGCAGTGAATTCGAGGGAGGCGGTCCCTATGGCTACACCTTC.

This clone turned up a few times. For the CDR3, the DNA is TGTGCCAGCAGTCAGGGGCAGCTGAACACTGAAGCTTTCTTT. Its translation is CASSQGQLNTEAFF. This sequence joins TRBV5-5 and TRBJ1-1, with D perhaps matching TRBD1 (6 bases). Between the trimmed V and J ends, which lost 5 bases and 0 bases, there was a span of 11 bases. Germline values: CDR1 SGHKS, CDR2 YYEKEE (reference sequence). The CDR3 runs 14 residues. Combining the CDR3 with reference TRBV5-5 and TRBJ1-1 gives the whole variable domain DAGVTQSPTHLIKTRGQQVTLRCSPISGHKSVSWYQQVLGQGPQFIFQYYEKEERGRGNFPDRFSARQFPNYSSELNVNALLLGDSALYLCASSQGQLNTEAFFGQGTRLTVV.

J is TRBJ1-2 and V is TRBV9, with 9 bases aligning to TRBD1. With 3 bases clipped from V and 0 bases from J, the junction kept 9 bases outside the gene matches. Germline V gives CDR1 SGDLS, CDR2 YYNGEE. This CDR3 has 17 residues. CDR3 in DNA: TGTGCCAGCAGCGCGACCGGGACAGGGTTCGCTAACTATGGCTACACCTTC. Its translation is CASSATGTGFANYGYTF.

In its sample, this clone was seen a few times. V gene TRBV11-1 combines with J gene TRBJ1-1; the match to TRBD1 covers 10 bases. The CDR3 consists of 14 residues. Trimming at V came to 4 bases and at J to 5 bases, leaving 4 bases not matched to a gene. Germline values: CDR1 SGHAT, CDR2 FQDESV (reference sequence). CDR3 coding DNA: TGTGCCAGCAGCTCGAGACAGGGGGCAACTGAAGCTTTCTTT. Translating gives CASSSRQGATEAFF.

The chain combines TRBV9 with TRBJ2-6, with a tentative D call TRBD1 (6 bases). The CDR3 spans 15 residues. Per germline, CDR1 SGDLS and CDR2 YYNGEE. The germline V and J ends were trimmed by 1 base and 4 bases, with 9 bases remaining between them. The chain's CDR3 is CASSVTGRGANVLTF. Here the CDR3 DNA reads TGTGCCAGCAGCGTAACAGGGAGAGGGGCCAACGTCCTGACTTTC.

This clone has only one observation. The same CDR3 arises from other DNA sequences in this sample as well. This rearrangement joins TRBV7-3 to TRBJ2-1, with 8 bases that match TRBD2. The CDR3 totals 15 residues. The trim removed 5 bases at V and 4 bases at J, leaving 7 bases unmatched. The germline gives CDR1 SGHTA, CDR2 FQGTGA. This chain's CDR3 is CASSPTSGRYNEQFF. CDR3 sequence (DNA): TGTGCCAGCAGCCCAACTAGCGGCAGATACAATGAGCAGTTCTTC.

V gene TRBV5-4 combines with J gene TRBJ2-3; D is undetermined. Germline loops: CDR1 SGHNT, CDR2 YYREEE (reference sequence). The CDR3 is made up of 12 amino acids. V lost 1 base and J lost 6, with 6 bases in between. CDR3 DNA: TGTGCCAGCAGCTTGAAGCTGGATACGCAGTATTTT. Amino acids: CASSLKLDTQYF.

The chain recombines TRBV20-1 with TRBJ2-5; D is unresolved. The CDR3 runs 11 residues. The V gene lost 5 bases and the J gene lost 2 bases, with 6 bases spanning the gap. In germline, CDR1 is DFQATT, CDR2 SNEGSKA (reference sequence). The CDR3 DNA sequence: TGCAGTGCTCCTCGGCAAGAGACCCAGTACTTC. As protein: CSAPRQETQYF.

This chain links TRBV18 with TRBJ1-4; TRBD1 matches 10 bases. V lost 8 bases, J lost 7 bases, and 7 bases stayed unmatched. Germline CDR1 and CDR2: KGHSH and LQKENI. This CDR3 contains 14 residues. The CDR3 DNA reads as TGTGCCAGCCCAGCCGGGACAGGGGTTGAAAAACTGTTTTTT. The encoded protein is CASPAGTGVEKLFF.

The rearrangement uses TRBV5-4 and TRBJ2-2, with 16 bases that match TRBD2. V lost 4 bases and J lost 3; bases outside the gene matches: 6. Germline V lookup: CDR1 SGHNT, CDR2 YYREEE (reference sequence). This CDR3 has 18 residues. CDR3 coding DNA: TGTGCCAGCAGCCGGGGACTAGCGGGGGGGCCGGACACCGGGGAGCTGTTTTTT. It yields the protein CASSRGLAGGPDTGELFF. The whole variable domain, filled in from reference TRBV5-4 and TRBJ2-2, reads ETGVTQSPTHLIKTRGQQVTLRCSSQSGHNTVSWYQQALGQGPQFIFQYYREEENGRGNFPPRFSGLQFPNYSSELNVNALELDDSALYLCASSRGLAGGPDTGELFFGEGSRLTVL.

The V call is TRBV7-2, the J call TRBJ1-1; D not resolved. V shed 5 bases and J shed 11 bases, with 18 bases lying between them. CDR3 length: 13 amino acids. Germline V gene data show CDR1 as SGHTA and CDR2 as FQGNSA. The CDR3 sequence: CASSVGPEGSAFF. As DNA, the CDR3 is TGTGCCAGCAGCGTCGGCCCCGAGGGTTCTGCTTTCTTT.

The rearrangement uses TRBV19 and TRBJ2-5; TRBD1 agrees at 10 bases. With V trimmed by 5 bases and J by 2 bases, 8 bases remained unmatched. The CDR3 is 16 amino acids. Germline CDR1 LNHDA, CDR2 SQIVND (reference sequence). CDR3 amino acids: CASSPDRTGGQETQYF. The CDR3 bases are TGTGCCAGTAGTCCGGACCGGACAGGGGGTCAAGAGACCCAGTACTTC.

This clone has only a few counts. The chain carries TRBV28 and TRBJ2-7; D is unresolved. V lost 10 bases and J 1 base, leaving 14 bases between the germline ends. The CDR3 spans 13 residues. CDR1 and CDR2 from the germline V gene are MDHEN and SYDVKM. The chain's CDR3 is CATIRSGSYEQYF. In DNA, the CDR3 is TGTGCCACCATACGATCCGGGTCCTACGAGCAGTACTTC. The full variable domain, completed using reference TRBV28 and TRBJ2-7, is DVKVTQSSRYLVKRTGEKVFLECVQDMDHENMFWYRQDPGLGLRLIYFSYDVKMKEKGDIPEGYSVSREKKERFSLILESASTNQTSMYLCATIRSGSYEQYFGPGTRLTVT.